This T cell receptor beta chain stems from a study of cytomegalovirus exposure and HLA in healthy donors. Study-wide results and limits: Most TCR sequences were rare, but some public TCRs occurred in many donors.

In the case of this clone: What it binds is unknown.

PCR primers comprised 60 Vbeta and 13 Jbeta primers. Libraries were prepared by immunoSEQ multiplex PCR; TCRdb keeps only in-frame clonotypes and omits some of them. The sample records 150,000 to 200,000 clones, around 83% being singletons. V dropped 1 base and J dropped 6 bases, with 9 bases sitting between them. CDR1 SGHAT and CDR2 FQNNGV come from the germline V gene. The CDR3 totals 13 residues. This TCR was sampled from a woman in her 40s in good health and CMV-seronegative. The V and J genes are TRBV11-2 and TRBJ1-1, with D possibly being TRBD1 (5 bases). The sample comprised PBMCs. The CDR3 nucleotides are TGTGCCAGCAGCTTAGTTGGGGCGGCTGAAGCTTTCTTT. Its protein product is CASSLVGAAEAFF.